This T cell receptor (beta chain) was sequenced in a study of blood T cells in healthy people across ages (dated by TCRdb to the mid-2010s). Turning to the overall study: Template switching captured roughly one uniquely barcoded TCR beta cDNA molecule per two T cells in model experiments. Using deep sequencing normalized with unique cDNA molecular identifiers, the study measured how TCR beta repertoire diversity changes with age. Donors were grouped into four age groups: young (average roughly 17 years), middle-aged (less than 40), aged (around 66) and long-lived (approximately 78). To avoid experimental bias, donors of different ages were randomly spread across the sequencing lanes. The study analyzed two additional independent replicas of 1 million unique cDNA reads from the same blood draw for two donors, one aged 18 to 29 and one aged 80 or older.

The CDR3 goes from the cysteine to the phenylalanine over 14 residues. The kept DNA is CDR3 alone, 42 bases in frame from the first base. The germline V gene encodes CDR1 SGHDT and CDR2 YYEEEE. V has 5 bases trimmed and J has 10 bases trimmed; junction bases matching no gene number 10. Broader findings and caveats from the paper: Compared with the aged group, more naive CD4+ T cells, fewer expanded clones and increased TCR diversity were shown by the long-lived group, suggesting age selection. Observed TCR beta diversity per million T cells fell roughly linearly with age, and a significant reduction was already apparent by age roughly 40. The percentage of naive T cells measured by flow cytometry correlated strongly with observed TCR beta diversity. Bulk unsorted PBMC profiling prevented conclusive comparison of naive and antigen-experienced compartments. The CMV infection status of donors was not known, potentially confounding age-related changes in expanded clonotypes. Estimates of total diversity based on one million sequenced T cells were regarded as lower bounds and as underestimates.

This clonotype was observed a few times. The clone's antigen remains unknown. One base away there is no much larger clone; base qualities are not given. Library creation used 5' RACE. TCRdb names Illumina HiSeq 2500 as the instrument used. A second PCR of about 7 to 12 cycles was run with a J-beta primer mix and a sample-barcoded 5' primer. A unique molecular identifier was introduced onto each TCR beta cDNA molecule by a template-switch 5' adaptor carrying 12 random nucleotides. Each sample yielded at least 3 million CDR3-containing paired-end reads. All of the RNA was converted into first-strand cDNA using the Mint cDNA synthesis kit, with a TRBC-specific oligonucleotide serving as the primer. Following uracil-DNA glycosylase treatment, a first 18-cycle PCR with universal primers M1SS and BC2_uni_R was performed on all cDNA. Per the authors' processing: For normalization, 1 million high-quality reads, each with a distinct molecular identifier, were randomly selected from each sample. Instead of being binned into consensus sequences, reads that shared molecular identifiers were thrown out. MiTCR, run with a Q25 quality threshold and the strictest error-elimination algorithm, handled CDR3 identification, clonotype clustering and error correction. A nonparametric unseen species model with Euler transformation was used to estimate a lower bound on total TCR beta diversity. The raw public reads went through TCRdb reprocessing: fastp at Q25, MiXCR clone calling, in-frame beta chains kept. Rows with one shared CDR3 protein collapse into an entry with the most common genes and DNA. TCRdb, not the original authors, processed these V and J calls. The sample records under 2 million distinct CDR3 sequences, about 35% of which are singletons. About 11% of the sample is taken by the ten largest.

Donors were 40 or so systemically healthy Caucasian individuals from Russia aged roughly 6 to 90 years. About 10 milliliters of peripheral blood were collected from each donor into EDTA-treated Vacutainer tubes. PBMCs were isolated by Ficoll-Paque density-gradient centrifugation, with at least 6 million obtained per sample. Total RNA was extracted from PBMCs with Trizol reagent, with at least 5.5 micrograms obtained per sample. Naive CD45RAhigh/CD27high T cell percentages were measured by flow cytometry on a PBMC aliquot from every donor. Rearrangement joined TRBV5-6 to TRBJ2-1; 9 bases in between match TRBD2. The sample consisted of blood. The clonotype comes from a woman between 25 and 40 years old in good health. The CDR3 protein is CASRTAGGPLEQFF. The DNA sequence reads TGTGCCAGCAGGACAGCGGGGGGCCCTTTGGAGCAGTTCTTC.